These T cell receptor beta chains were read from a single sample in a study of shared clonotypes between healthy human individuals. Clones were read by immunoSEQ multiplex PCR, and TCRdb kept only the in-frame ones, dropping some. The profile shows about a million clones, approximately 72% of them singletons. Source material: memory CD4+ T cells sorted from blood. These receptors were taken from a man between 18 and 35 years old in good health. CDR3s include the opening cysteine and the closing phenylalanine or tryptophan. The D gene is left open where the match is weak. Size is stated for part of the rows, as once, few or many counts, or as a class when the clone is expanded.

j_call v_call d_call clone_size cdr3_nt cdr3_aa
TRBJ1-3 TRBV19 - - TGTGCCAGTAGTCCCATTTACGTCGGTCCCTCTGGAAACACCATATATTTT CASSPIYVGPSGNTIYF
TRBJ1-5 TRBV19 - few TGTGCCAGTAGTTTTGGACAGCAAGTTAGCAATCAGCCCCAGCATTTT CASSFGQQVSNQPQHF
TRBJ2-7 TRBV27 - - TGTGCCAGCAGTTTATCGCCCCCTTACGAGCAGTACTTC CASSLSPPYEQYF
TRBJ1-1 TRBV7-6 - few TGTGCCAGCAGCTCAACGACAGGAGTATACACTGAAGCTTTCTTT CASSSTTGVYTEAFF
TRBJ1-1 TRBV4-3 TRBD1 - TGCGCCAGCAGCCAAGATCACAGGGGGCAGGGGGACACTGAAGCTTTCTTT CASSQDHRGQGDTEAFF
TRBJ1-3 TRBV5-1 - many TGCGCCAGCAGCGACGGACGGGGAAACACCATATATTTT CASSDGRGNTIYF
TRBJ2-7 TRBV5-5 TRBD1 - TGTGCCAGCAGCAGGGACAGGTGGGCCGACGAGCAGTACTTC CASSRDRWADEQYF
TRBJ2-2 TRBV6-5 - - TGTGCCAGCAGTTACGCGGGAACCGGGGAGCTGTTTTTT CASSYAGTGELFF
TRBJ2-1 TRBV5-6 TRBD1 few TGTGCCAGCAGCTTGACAGGGGGCCCCTACAATGAGCAGTTCTTC CASSLTGGPYNEQFF
TRBJ2-6 TRBV5-6 - once TGTGCCAGCAGCTGGTCGGAGGGATTGACCTCTGGGGCCAACGTCCTGACTTTC CASSWSEGLTSGANVLTF
TRBJ2-7 TRBV6-6 - few TGTGCTACGGGGGTGTCCTACGAGCAGTACTTC CATGVSYEQYF
TRBJ2-5 TRBV5-1 - - TGCGCCAGCAGCTTGGTGACTAGAGGACAAGAGACCCAGTACTTC CASSLVTRGQETQYF
TRBJ2-1 TRBV30 - - TGTGCCTGGAGTGCCGACTACAATGAGCAGTTCTTC CAWSADYNEQFF
TRBJ1-2 TRBV5-6 TRBD1 - TGTGCCAGCAGCCATCTTACGACAGGGAATGATATTGGCTACACCTTC CASSHLTTGNDIGYTF
TRBJ2-5 TRBV2 - - TGTGCCAGCAGTCAATTCGACTCGGGCGTGACAAGAGAGACCCAGTACTTC CASSQFDSGVTRETQYF
TRBJ1-6 TRBV6-6 TRBD1 - TGTGCCAGCAGGAGGACAGGGGACCCACCCCTCCACTTT CASRRTGDPPLHF
TRBJ1-3 TRBV28 - - TGTGCCAGCAGTTTACCAGGGAGCCCCTCTGGAAACACCATATATTTT CASSLPGSPSGNTIYF
TRBJ2-1 TRBV19 - - TGTGCCAGTAGTTCGGACAGCACCACAGACAATGAGCAGTTCTTC CASSSDSTTDNEQFF
TRBJ2-7 TRBV19 TRBD1 - TGTGCCAGTAGGGCGTCCGGGACAGGGCGTTCCTACGAGCAGTACTTC CASRASGTGRSYEQYF
TRBJ2-1 TRBV7-9 - - TGTGCCAGCAGTCCAACCTCGACGGGGGCGAATGAGCAGTTCTTC CASSPTSTGANEQFF
TRBJ2-3 TRBV10-3 TRBD1 - TGTGCCATCAGCCTCGGGACAGGTGAAAGGGATACGCAGTATTTT CAISLGTGERDTQYF
TRBJ1-1 TRBV7-9 - - TGTGCCAGCAGCCATTTGGCCACTGAAGCTTTCTTT CASSHLATEAFF
TRBJ2-7 TRBV19 TRBD2 many TGTGCCAGTAGTCCCTGGACTAGCGGAAATCTACCCTACGAGCAGTACTTC CASSPWTSGNLPYEQYF
TRBJ2-1 TRBV7-2 - - TGTGCCAGCAGCTCCCGGTTGACGGCCCCTTACAATGAGCAGTTCTTC CASSSRLTAPYNEQFF
TRBJ2-7 TRBV9 - once TGTGCCAGGCTAGGACCCTACGAGCAGTACTTC CARLGPYEQYF
TRBJ2-5 TRBV7-9 TRBD2 - TGTGCCAGCAGCCCCCGGACTAGCGAGAAGACCCAGTACTTC CASSPRTSEKTQYF
TRBJ2-7 TRBV11-2 - - TGTGCCAGCAGCGGCCCCTACGAGCAGTACTTC CASSGPYEQYF
TRBJ1-1 TRBV19 - - TGTGCCAGTAGCGAACAGGGCTTCGGCACTGAAGCTTTCTTT CASSEQGFGTEAFF
TRBJ1-1 TRBV7-9 - - TGTGCCAGCAGCTTAGAGGGAGGTGGCACTGAAGCTTTCTTT CASSLEGGGTEAFF
TRBJ2-3 TRBV4-3 TRBD1 - TGCGCCAGCAGCTTATTTGTTCCAGGGGGAGCCACAGATACGCAGTATTTT CASSLFVPGGATDTQYF
TRBJ1-1 TRBV2 - - TGTGCCAGCAGTTTCAAAACTAACACTGAAGCTTTCTTT CASSFKTNTEAFF
TRBJ2-3 TRBV5-4 TRBD2 - TGTGCCAGCAGCCCGGGACTAGCGGGTACAGATACGCAGTATTTT CASSPGLAGTDTQYF
TRBJ1-5 TRBV28 - few TGTGCCAGCAGTTTAGGGGGTAGCAATCAGCCCCAGCATTTT CASSLGGSNQPQHF
TRBJ2-1 TRBV6-1 TRBD2 - TGTGCCAGCAGTGAATGGGGTAGCGGGAGCCCGCGGAATGAGCAGTTCTTC CASSEWGSGSPRNEQFF
TRBJ1-2 TRBV5-1 - - TGCGCCAGCAGCCCGGGCCAGGGCTCAAATGGCTACACCTTC CASSPGQGSNGYTF
TRBJ2-1 TRBV9 - - TGTGCCAGCAGCGTAGGTTACAGTTACATCGGAGGGGAGCAGTTCTTC CASSVGYSYIGGEQFF
TRBJ2-7 TRBV10-2 TRBD1 - TGCGCCAGCAAGGGACAGGGGCTCTCCTACGAGCAGTACTTC CASKGQGLSYEQYF
TRBJ2-7 TRBV6-1 TRBD2 - TGTGCCACTTCCCGGGAAGCGGGAGGTTACGAGCAGTACTTC CATSREAGGYEQYF
TRBJ2-7 TRBV2 - - TGTGCCAGCAGCAGGATCGCCTACGAGCAGTACTTC CASSRIAYEQYF
TRBJ1-5 TRBV4-2 TRBD1 - TGTGCCAGCAGCCCAGAGCCAGGGGGCCAATATAGCAATCAGCCCCAGCATTTT CASSPEPGGQYSNQPQHF